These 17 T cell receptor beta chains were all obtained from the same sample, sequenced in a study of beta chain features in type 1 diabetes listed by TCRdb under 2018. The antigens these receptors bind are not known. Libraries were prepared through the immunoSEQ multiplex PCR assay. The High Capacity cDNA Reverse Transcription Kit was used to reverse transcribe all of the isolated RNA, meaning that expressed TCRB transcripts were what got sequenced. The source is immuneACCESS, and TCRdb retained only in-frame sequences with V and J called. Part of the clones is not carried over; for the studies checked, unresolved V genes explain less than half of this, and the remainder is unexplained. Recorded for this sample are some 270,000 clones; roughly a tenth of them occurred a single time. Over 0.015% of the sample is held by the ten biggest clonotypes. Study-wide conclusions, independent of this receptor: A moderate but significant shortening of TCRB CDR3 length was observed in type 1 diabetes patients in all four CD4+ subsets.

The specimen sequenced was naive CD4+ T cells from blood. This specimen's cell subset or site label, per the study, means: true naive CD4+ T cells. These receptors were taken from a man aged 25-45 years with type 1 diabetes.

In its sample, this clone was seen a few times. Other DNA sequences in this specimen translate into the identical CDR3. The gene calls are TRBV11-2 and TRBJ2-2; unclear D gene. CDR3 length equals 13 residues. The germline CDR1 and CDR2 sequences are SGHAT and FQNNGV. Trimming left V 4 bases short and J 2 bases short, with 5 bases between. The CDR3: CASSSLNTGELFF. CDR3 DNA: TGTGCCAGCAGCTCTCTTAACACCGGGGAGCTGTTTTTT. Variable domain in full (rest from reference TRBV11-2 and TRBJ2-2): EAGVAQSPRYKIIEKRQSVAFWCNPISGHATLYWYQQILGQGPKLLIQFQNNGVVDDSQLPKDRFSAERLKGVDSTLKIQPAKLEDSAVYLCASSSLNTGELFFGEGSRLTVL.

CDR3 region: CASSFDGYNEQFF. The CDR3 DNA follows: TGTGCCAGCAGCTTTGACGGGTACAATGAGCAGTTCTTC. The chain uses TRBV7-9 and TRBJ2-1; D call uncertain. The V and J ends lost 3 bases and 4 bases respectively, with 7 bases between them. From germline, CDR1 is SEHNR and CDR2 FQNEAQ (reference sequence). This CDR3 is built from 13 residues.

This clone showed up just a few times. The CDR3 DNA reads as TGTGCCAGCTCACCAAGGACAGCTAACTATGGCTACACCTTC. Protein: CASSPRTANYGYTF. The chain links TRBV18 to TRBJ1-2; a weak D match, TRBD1 (6 bases). V dropped 2 bases and J dropped 0 bases, with 7 bases sitting between them. The CDR3 loop spans 14 amino acids. Germline V gene sequence: CDR1 KGHSH, CDR2 LQKENI.

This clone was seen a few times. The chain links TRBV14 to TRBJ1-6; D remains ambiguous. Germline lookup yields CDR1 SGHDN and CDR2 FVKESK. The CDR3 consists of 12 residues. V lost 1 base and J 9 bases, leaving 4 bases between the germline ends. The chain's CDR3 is CASSQGSSPLHF. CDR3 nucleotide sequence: TGTGCCAGCAGCCAAGGGAGTTCACCCCTCCACTTT.

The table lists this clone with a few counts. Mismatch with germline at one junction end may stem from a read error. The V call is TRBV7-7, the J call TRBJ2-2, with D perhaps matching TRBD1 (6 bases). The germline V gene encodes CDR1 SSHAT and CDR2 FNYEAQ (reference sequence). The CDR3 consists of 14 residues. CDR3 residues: CASSFAQGFGELFF. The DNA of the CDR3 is TGTGCTAGCAGCTTCGCGCAGGGGTTCGGGGAGCTGTTTTTT.

The CDR3 DNA follows: TGTGCCAGCAGACAAAGCGGGGAGGAGACCCAGTACTTC. Protein: CASRQSGEETQYF. This rearrangement joins TRBV7-8 to TRBJ2-5; 7 nucleotides align to TRBD2. Unmatched junction bases numbered 6, after V lost 6 bases and J lost 5 bases. From germline, CDR1 is SGHVS and CDR2 FQNEAQ. This CDR3 region has 13 residues. The full variable domain, with the rest looked up from reference TRBV7-8 and TRBJ2-5, is GAGVSQSPRYKVAKRGQDVALRCDPISGHVSLFWYQQALGQGPEFLTYFQNEAQLDKSGLPSDRFFAERPEGSVSTLKIQRTQQEDSAVYLCASRQSGEETQYFGPGTRLLVL.

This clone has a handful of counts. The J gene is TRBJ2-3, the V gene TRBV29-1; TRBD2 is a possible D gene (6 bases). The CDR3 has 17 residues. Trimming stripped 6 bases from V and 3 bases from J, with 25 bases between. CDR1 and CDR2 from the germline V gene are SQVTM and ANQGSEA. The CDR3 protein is CSVARGVAVSGTDTQYF. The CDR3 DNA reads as TGCAGCGTGGCTAGAGGGGTAGCGGTATCTGGGACAGATACGCAGTATTTT.

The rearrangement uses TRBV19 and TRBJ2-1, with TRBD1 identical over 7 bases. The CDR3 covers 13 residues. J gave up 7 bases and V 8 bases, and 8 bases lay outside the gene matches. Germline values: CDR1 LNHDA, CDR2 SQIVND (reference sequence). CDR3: CASRLTGRNEQFF. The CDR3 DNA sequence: TGTGCCAGTCGATTGACAGGGCGGAATGAGCAGTTCTTC.

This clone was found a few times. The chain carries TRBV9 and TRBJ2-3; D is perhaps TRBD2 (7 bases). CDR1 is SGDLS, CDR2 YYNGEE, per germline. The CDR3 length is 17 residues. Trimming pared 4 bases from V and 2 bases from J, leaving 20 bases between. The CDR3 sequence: CASSQDLAAGATDTQYF. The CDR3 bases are TGTGCCAGCAGCCAAGATTTGGCGGCGGGGGCCACAGATACGCAGTATTTT.

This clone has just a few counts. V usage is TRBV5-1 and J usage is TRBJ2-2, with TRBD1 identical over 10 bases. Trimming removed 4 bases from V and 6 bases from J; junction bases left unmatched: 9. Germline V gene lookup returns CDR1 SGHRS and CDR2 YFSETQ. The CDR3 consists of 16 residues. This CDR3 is CASSVPGQGISGELFF. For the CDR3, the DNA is TGCGCCAGCAGCGTACCGGGACAGGGGATATCCGGGGAGCTGTTTTTT.

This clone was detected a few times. CDR3: CASSSWTGAYEQYF. The CDR3, as DNA: TGTGCCAGTAGTTCTTGGACGGGGGCCTACGAGCAGTACTTC. The chain combines TRBV19 with TRBJ2-7; D is perhaps TRBD2 (6 bases). The CDR3 has 14 amino acids. Germline assignment: CDR1 LNHDA and CDR2 SQIVND (reference sequence). The V end lost 5 bases, the J end lost 2 bases, and 13 bases lay between the germline ends.

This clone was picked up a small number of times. The chain's CDR3 is CASSLAYTGNSPLHF. In DNA, the CDR3 is TGTGCCAGCAGCTTAGCGTATACGGGAAATTCACCCCTCCACTTT. The chain recombines TRBV7-2 with TRBJ1-6; D is uncertain. CDR1 is SGHTA, CDR2 FQGNSA, per germline. Trimming removed 0 bases at V and 7 bases at J, with 10 bases between. The CDR3 loop spans 15 amino acids.

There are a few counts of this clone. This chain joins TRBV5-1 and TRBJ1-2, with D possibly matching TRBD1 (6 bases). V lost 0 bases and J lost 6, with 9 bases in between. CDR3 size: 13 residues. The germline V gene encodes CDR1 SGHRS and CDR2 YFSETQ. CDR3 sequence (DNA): TGCGCCAGCAGCTTGGGAGGGGGAGATGGCTACACCTTC. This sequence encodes CASSLGGGDGYTF.

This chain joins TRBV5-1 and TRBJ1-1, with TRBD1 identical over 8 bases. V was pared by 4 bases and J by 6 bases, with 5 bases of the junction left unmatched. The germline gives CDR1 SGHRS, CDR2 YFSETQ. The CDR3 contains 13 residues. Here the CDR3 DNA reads TGCGCCAGCAGCGAACAGGGGGTGGCTGAAGCTTTCTTT. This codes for CASSEQGVAEAFF.

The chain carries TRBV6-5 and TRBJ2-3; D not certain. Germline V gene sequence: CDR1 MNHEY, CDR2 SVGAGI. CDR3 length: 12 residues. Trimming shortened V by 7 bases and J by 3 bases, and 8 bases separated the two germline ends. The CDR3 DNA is TGTGCCAGCAAGAAGGAGACAGATACGCAGTATTTT. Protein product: CASKKETDTQYF.

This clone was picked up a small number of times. The CDR3 coding sequence is TGTGCCAGCAGTCCGGGGATAGGGCGGACAGATACGCAGTATTTT. Translating it yields CASSPGIGRTDTQYF. The chain couples TRBV7-3 to TRBJ2-3; maybe TRBD2 (5 bases). Per germline, CDR1 SGHTA and CDR2 FQGTGA. The germline V and J ends were trimmed by 6 bases and 3 bases, with 16 bases remaining between them. The CDR3 sequence is 15 residues long.

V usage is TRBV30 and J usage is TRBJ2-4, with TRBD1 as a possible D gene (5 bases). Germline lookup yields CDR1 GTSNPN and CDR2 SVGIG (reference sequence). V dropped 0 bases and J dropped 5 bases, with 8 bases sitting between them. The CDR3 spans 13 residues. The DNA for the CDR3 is TGTGCCTGGAGTGTACAGGTTCAAAACATTCAGTACTTC. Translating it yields CAWSVQVQNIQYF.